This TCR beta chain was obtained from a study of tumor and adjacent non-tumor tissue in lung cancer. Broader study findings: In normal lung, the top 100 clones were significantly more dominant than in tumor.

No cell sorting was done before RNA was extracted from the tissue. Germline CDR1 and CDR2: DFQATT and SNEGSKA (reference sequence). The CDR3 runs to 22 residues. The J segment lost 6 bases and the V segment lost 0 bases, leaving 30 bases of the junction unmatched. TCRbeta libraries were built with three rounds of nested PCR, modified from ARM-PCR. TCRdb re-derived calls from the multiplex PCR reads in MiXCR, one entry per CDR3 protein. The sample carries some 77,000 distinct CDR3 sequences, around 65% recorded once. A remark on this clonotype: The target antigen is unknown.

The rearrangement links TRBV20-1 to TRBJ1-1, with TRBD1 matching over 8 bases. The clonotype was recovered from a woman aged 65 to 85 with non-small cell lung cancer. The specimen was lung tumor tissue. CDR3 sequence reads: CSARDTRSQTGDLFGINAEAFF. DNA of the CDR3: TGCAGTGCTAGAGACACCCGCTCCCAGACAGGGGACCTTTTCGGGATTAACGCTGAAGCTTTCTTT.